This T cell receptor (beta chain) was recorded in a study of cytomegalovirus exposure and HLA in healthy donors. Clones were sequenced by immunoSEQ multiplex PCR, and TCRdb holds only the in-frame ones, with some missing. The repertoire includes more than 300,000 clones, 86% of them detected once, and around 0.8% sits in the top ten. Germline lookup yields CDR1 LNHDA and CDR2 SQIVND (reference sequence). There are 12 residues in the CDR3. Trimming removed 7 bases at V and 3 bases at J, with 9 bases between. Separate from the approximately 700-subject first cohort was the 120-subject validation cohort, to which the donors belonged.

The chain joins TRBV19 to TRBJ1-2; D ambiguous. The specimen sequenced was PBMCs. This receptor was taken from a woman aged 18-29 years in good health and CMV-seronegative. CDR3 sequence reads: CASMVEYYGYTF. The DNA of the CDR3 is TGTGCCAGTATGGTCGAGTACTATGGCTACACCTTC.